Below are 9 T cell receptor beta chains sequenced from a single sample in a study of blood T cells in healthy people across ages. A sample-barcoded 5' primer and a J-beta primer mix were used in a second PCR of roughly 6 to 11 cycles. Each CDR3 protein gets one entry after TCRdb re-called the 5' RACE reads with MiXCR. The sample has 1.5 million to 2 million distinct CDR3 sequences, about 28% seen once; the top ten hold around 7.7%. Sequencing was done on a sample of blood. These receptors were taken from a woman aged 25 to 39 in good health.

Ten or more counts support this clonotype. This chain connects TRBV6-5 to TRBJ2-4; a weak D match, TRBD2 (6 bases). The CDR3 is 14 residues long. V lost 8 bases and J 5 bases, leaving 16 bases between the germline ends. Germline-derived CDR1 and CDR2 are MNHEY and SVGAGI. CDR3 coding DNA: TGTGCCAGCGGGAGGACGTCCCTCCAAAACATTCAGTACTTC. It yields the protein CASGRTSLQNIQYF.

This clonotype was counted only a few times. The CDR3 loop reads CASSLVNEGNYGYTF. The DNA of the CDR3 is TGTGCCAGCAGCTTAGTGAACGAGGGCAACTATGGCTACACCTTC. V and J are TRBV7-9 and TRBJ1-2; D ambiguous. Trimming shortened V by 1 base and J by 2 bases, and 11 bases separated the two germline ends. Germline CDR1 is SEHNR and CDR2 is FQNEAQ (reference sequence). CDR3 size: 15 residues. Together with reference TRBV7-9 and TRBJ1-2, the CDR3 gives the full variable domain: DTGVSQNPRHKITKRGQNVTFRCDPISEHNRLYWYRQTLGQGPEFLTYFQNEAQLEKSRLLSDRFSAERPKGSFSTLEIQRTEQGDSAMYLCASSLVNEGNYGYTFGSGTRLTVV.

The chain uses TRBV18 and TRBJ2-3; D not certain. V was shortened by 6 bases and J by 4 bases, with 20 bases between the two germline ends. The CDR3 consists of 16 residues. Per germline, CDR1 KGHSH and CDR2 LQKENI. In DNA form, the CDR3 reads TGTGCCAGCTCTCGCCGTTTGCAGGATAGGGCAGATACGCAGTATTTT. Its protein product is CASSRRLQDRADTQYF.

The V gene is TRBV12-3 or TRBV12-4, the J gene TRBJ2-1, with a weak D call TRBD2 (5 bases). Trimming shortened V by 3 bases and J by 2 bases, and 14 bases separated the two germline ends. The CDR3 sequence is 16 residues long. CDR3 sequence (DNA): TGTGCCAGCAGTTTCACCGGGGTCCCTCCCTACAATGAGCAGTTCTTC. Its protein is CASSFTGVPPYNEQFF.

This clonotype was counted only a few times. It may be a read error: a sequence one base away is much more abundant. This chain connects TRBV7-8 to TRBJ2-7; D may be TRBD1 or TRBD2 (5 bases each). Germline V gene data show CDR1 as SGHVS and CDR2 as FQNEAQ. This CDR3 comprises 15 residues. The CDR3 here is CVSSPRRDRRGEQYF. The CDR3 DNA sequence: TGTGTCAGCAGCCCACGCCGGGACCGACGGGGCGAGCAGTACTTC. Complete variable domain (other parts from reference TRBV7-8 and TRBJ2-7): GAGVSQSPRYKVAKRGQDVALRCDPISGHVSLFWYQQALGQGPEFLTYFQNEAQLDKSGLPSDRFFAERPEGSVSTLKIQRTQQEDSAVYLCVSSPRRDRRGEQYFGPGTRLTVT.

In the case of this clonotype: At one end the junction does not follow the germline gene, possibly because of a read error. The chain recombines TRBV7-2 with TRBJ2-2; D possibly matches TRBD1 or TRBD2 (6 bases each). From germline, CDR1 is SGHTA and CDR2 FQGNSA. This CDR3 is built from 16 residues. CDR3 amino acids: CASNLDPGAYTGELFF. CDR3 nucleotide sequence: TGTGCCAGCAACTTAGATCCGGGGGCCTACACCGGGGAGCTGTTTTTT.

This clonotype has a handful of counts. The chain couples TRBV14 to TRBJ2-1, with TRBD1 matching 8 bases. V dropped 4 bases and J dropped 10; count of bases not matched to a gene: 9. This CDR3 has 14 residues. Germline values: CDR1 SGHDN, CDR2 FVKESK. CDR3 amino acids: CASSRGQGPYEQFF. The CDR3 nucleotides are TGTGCCAGCAGCCGCGGACAGGGACCATACGAGCAGTTCTTC.

This clonotype has a handful of counts. The CDR3 DNA reads as TGTGCCAGCTCATCGGACGTAGGGGTTTGGAACACCTTC. It yields the protein CASSSDVGVWNTF. The chain is built from TRBV18 and TRBJ1-2; maybe TRBD1 (5 bases). Trimming took off 5 bases at V and 12 bases at J, with 19 bases between the two ends. Per germline, CDR1 KGHSH and CDR2 LQKENI. This CDR3 is 13 amino acids long.

In its sample, this clonotype was seen a few times. The genes are TRBV9 and TRBJ1-2; D might be TRBD1 (5 bases). This CDR3 comprises 12 residues. The germline V and J ends were trimmed by 3 bases and 8 bases, with 11 bases remaining between them. CDR1 is SGDLS, CDR2 YYNGEE, per germline. The CDR3 DNA reads TGTGCCAGCAGCGGAGACCGACAGGGCTACACCTTC. It codes for CASSGDRQGYTF.